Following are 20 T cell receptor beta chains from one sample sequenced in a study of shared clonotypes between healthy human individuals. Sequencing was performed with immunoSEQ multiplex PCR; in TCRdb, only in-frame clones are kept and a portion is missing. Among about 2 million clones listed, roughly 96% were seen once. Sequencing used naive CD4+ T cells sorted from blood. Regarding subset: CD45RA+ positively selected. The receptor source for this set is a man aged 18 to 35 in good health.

The DNA for the CDR3 is TGTGCCAGCAGCACGACCCGCGGAGCGGGGCGGGGGGAGACCCAGTACTTC. Protein product: CASSTTRGAGRGETQYF. This chain joins TRBV7-2 and TRBJ2-5; 7 nucleotides align to TRBD2. The CDR3 has 17 amino acids. From germline, CDR1 is SGHTA and CDR2 FQGNSA. The V gene end was trimmed by 5 bases and the J gene end by 5 bases; junction bases not matched to a gene: 17.

CDR3 DNA sequence: TGTGCCAGCAGTGATACAGGGGGAGAGACCCAGTACTTC. Residues: CASSDTGGETQYF. The chain employs TRBV25-1 and TRBJ2-5, with 8 bases matching TRBD1. This CDR3 has 13 amino acids. The V and J ends lost 3 bases and 4 bases, in that order; junction bases with no gene match: 1. Germline CDR1 is MGHDK and CDR2 is SYGVNS.

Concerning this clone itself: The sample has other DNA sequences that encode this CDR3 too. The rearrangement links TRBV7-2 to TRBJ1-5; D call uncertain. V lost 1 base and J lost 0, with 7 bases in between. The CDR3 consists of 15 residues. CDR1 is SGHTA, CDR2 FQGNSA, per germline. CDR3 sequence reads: CASSLGGSSNQPQHF. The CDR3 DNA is TGTGCCAGCAGCTTAGGGGGAAGTAGCAATCAGCCCCAGCATTTT.

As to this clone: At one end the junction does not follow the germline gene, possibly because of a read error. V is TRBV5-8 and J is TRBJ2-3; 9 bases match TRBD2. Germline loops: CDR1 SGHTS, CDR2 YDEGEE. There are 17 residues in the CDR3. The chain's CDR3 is CASSQVGREGRTDTQYF. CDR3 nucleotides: TGCGCCAGCAGCCAAGTAGGGCGGGAGGGCCGTACAGATACGCAGTATTTT.

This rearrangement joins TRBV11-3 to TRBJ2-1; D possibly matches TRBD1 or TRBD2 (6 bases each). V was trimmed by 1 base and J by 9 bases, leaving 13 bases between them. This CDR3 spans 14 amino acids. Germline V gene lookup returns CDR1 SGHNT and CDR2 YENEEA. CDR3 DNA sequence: TGTGCCAGCAGCTTAGGGCTCGAGGGGGGTGAGCAGTTCTTC. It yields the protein CASSLGLEGGEQFF.

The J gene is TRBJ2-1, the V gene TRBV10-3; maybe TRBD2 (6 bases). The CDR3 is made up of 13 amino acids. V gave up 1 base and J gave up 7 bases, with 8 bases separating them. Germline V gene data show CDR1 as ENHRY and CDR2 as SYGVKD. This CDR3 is CAISELSGNEQFF. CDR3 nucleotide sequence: TGTGCCATCAGTGAGTTGAGCGGGAATGAGCAGTTCTTC.

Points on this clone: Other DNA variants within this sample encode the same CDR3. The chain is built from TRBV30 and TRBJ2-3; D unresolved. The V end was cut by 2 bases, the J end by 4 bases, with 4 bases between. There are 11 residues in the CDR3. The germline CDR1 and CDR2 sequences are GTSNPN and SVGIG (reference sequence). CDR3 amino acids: CAWSRSDTQYF. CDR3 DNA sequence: TGTGCCTGGAGTCGATCAGATACGCAGTATTTT.

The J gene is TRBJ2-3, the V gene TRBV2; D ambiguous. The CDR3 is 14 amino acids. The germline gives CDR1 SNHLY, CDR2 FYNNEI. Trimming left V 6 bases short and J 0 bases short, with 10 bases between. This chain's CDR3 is CASRSQTSTDTQYF. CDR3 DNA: TGTGCCAGCAGATCACAAACTAGCACAGATACGCAGTATTTT.

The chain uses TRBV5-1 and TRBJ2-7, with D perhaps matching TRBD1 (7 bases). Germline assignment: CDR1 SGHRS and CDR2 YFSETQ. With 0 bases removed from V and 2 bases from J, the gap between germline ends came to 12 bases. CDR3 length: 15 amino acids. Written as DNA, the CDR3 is TGCGCCAGCAGCTTGGTCTCAGGGGGGACCTACGAGCAGTACTTC. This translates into CASSLVSGGTYEQYF.

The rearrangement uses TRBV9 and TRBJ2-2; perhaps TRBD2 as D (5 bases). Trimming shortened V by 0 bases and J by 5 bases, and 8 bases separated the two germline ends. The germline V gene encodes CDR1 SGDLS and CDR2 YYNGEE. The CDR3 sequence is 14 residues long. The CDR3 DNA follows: TGTGCCAGCAGCGTAGCGGGCGGGACCGGGGAGCTGTTTTTT. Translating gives CASSVAGGTGELFF.

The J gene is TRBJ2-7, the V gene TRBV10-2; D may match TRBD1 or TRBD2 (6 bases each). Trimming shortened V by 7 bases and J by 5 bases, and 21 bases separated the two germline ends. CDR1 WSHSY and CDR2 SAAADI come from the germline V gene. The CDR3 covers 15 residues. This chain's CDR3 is CASTARRGVKDEQYF. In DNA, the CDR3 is TGCGCCAGCACCGCAAGGAGGGGGGTAAAGGACGAGCAGTACTTC.

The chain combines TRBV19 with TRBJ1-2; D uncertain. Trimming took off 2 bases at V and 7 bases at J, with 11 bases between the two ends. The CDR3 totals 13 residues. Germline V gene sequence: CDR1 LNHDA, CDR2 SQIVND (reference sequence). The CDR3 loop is CASSILRTSGYTF. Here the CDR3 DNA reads TGTGCCAGTAGTATATTACGGACTTCTGGCTACACCTTC.

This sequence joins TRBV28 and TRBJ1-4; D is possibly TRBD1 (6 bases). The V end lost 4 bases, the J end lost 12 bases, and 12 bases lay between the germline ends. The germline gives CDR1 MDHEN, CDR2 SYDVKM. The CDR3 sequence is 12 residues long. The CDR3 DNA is TGTGCCAGCAGTTCAGGGGTGGTTGAACTGTTTTTT. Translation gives CASSSGVVELFF.

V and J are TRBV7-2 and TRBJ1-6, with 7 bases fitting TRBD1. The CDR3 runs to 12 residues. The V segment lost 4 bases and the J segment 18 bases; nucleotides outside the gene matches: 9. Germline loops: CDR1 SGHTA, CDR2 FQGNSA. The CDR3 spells CASSYLGQSYHF. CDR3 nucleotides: TGTGCCAGCAGCTACCTGGGACAGAGTTACCACTTT.

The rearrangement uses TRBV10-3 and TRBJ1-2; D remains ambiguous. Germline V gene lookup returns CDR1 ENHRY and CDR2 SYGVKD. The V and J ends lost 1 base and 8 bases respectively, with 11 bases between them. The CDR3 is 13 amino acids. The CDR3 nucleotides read TGTGCCATCAGTGAGTTAGGTTTTGAGGGCTACACCTTC. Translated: CAISELGFEGYTF.

The CDR3 protein is CASSVGQVNTEAFF. The CDR3 DNA is TGTGCCAGCAGTGTGGGACAGGTGAACACTGAAGCTTTCTTT. The chain employs TRBV28 and TRBJ1-1; 8 bases match TRBD1. After removal of 5 bases from V and 0 bases from J, the junction contained 2 bases not matched to a gene. Germline V gives CDR1 MDHEN, CDR2 SYDVKM. The CDR3 runs to 14 residues.

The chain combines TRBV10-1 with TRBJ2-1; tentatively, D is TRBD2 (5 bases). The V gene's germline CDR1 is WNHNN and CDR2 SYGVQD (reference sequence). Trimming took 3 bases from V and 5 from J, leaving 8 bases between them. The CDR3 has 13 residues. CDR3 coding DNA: TGCGCCAGCAGTGACGGGATGGACAATGAGCAGTTCTTC. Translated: CASSDGMDNEQFF.

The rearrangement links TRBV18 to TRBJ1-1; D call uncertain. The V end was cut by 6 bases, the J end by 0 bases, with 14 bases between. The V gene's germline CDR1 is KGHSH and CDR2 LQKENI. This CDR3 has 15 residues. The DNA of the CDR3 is TGTGCCAGCTCGCCTCCGCGATCAATGAACACTGAAGCTTTCTTT. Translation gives CASSPPRSMNTEAFF.

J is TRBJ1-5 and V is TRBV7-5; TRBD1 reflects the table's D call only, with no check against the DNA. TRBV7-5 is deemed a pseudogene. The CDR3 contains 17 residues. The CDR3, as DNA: TGTGCCAGAAGCTTAGAACAGGGCCGAGTTAGCAATCAGCCCCAGCATTTT. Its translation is CARSLEQGRVSNQPQHF.

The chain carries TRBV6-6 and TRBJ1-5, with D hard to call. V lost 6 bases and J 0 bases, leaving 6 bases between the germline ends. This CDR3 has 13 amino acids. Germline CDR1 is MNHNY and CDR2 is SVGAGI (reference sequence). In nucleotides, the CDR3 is TGTGCCAGCAGCCCAACTAGCAATCAGCCCCAGCATTTT. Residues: CASSPTSNQPQHF.